This record looks at one TCR beta chain sequence and its context. Its specificity is not known. The source of the sample is a study of T cells after yellow fever vaccination. This CDR3 is built from 13 residues. V shed 4 bases and J shed 1 base, with 9 bases lying between them. Germline CDR1 is SGHRS and CDR2 is YFSETQ. Making TCR cDNA involved 5'RACE template switching, which added UMIs and a universal primer site. TCRdb passed the 5' RACE reads through MiXCR, listing each CDR3 protein once. The profile shows around 590,000 distinct CDR3 sequences, 9% to 15% of them singletons. Study-wide findings and caveats: Post-booster samples contained most primary-vaccination clones (approximately 96% CD4, roughly 88% CD8).

The chain carries TRBV5-1 and TRBJ2-7; D is undetermined. The receptor's source is a man younger than 40 who received the YFV17D yellow fever vaccine. The material sequenced was PBMCs, taken on the day of the yellow fever booster vaccination. The CDR3 DNA is TGCGCCAGCAGCGCGACTGTTTCCTACGAGCAGTACTTC. As protein: CASSATVSYEQYF.